The 13 T cell receptor beta chains listed next were all sequenced from one sample in a study of blood T cells in healthy people across ages. A J-beta primer mix and a sample-barcoded 5' primer were used in a second PCR of about 7 to 12 cycles. One entry per CDR3 protein results from TCRdb running MiXCR on the 5' RACE reads. The sample carries hundreds of thousands of distinct CDR3 sequences, roughly 56% recorded once. The specimen sequenced was blood. The receptor source for this set is a man aged 35-49 years in good health.

The chain uses TRBV4-2 and TRBJ2-5; 9 nucleotides line up with TRBD2. The J call may be faulty, since TRBJ2-7 better matches the DNA end. CDR1 is LGHNA, CDR2 YNFKEQ, per germline. The CDR3 consists of 15 residues. The CDR3 is CASSQVAGDRDEQYF. CDR3 in DNA: TGTGCCAGCAGCCAAGTAGCGGGAGACCGGGACGAGCAGTACTTC.

The rearrangement joins TRBV6-1 to TRBJ1-5; 9 bases are shared with TRBD1. Looked up from germline, CDR1 is MNHNS and CDR2 is SASEGT. After removal of 6 bases from V and 1 base from J, the junction contained 16 bases not matched to a gene. The CDR3 is made up of 19 amino acids. This CDR3 is CASSKGDGQGRLSNQPQHF. The CDR3 DNA reads as TGTGCCAGCAGCAAGGGGGATGGACAGGGGAGGCTCAGCAATCAGCCCCAGCATTTT.

CDR3 loop: CASSGRGNNGETQYF. CDR3 DNA: TGCGCCAGCAGCGGGAGAGGGAACAACGGGGAGACCCAGTACTTC. The chain links TRBV5-1 to TRBJ2-5, with D maybe TRBD2 (5 bases). Trimming removed 4 bases at V and 5 bases at J, with 18 bases between. Germline CDR1 reads SGHRS; CDR2 reads YFSETQ. The CDR3 runs 15 residues.

The chain links TRBV3-1 to TRBJ2-4; TRBD1 or TRBD2 may be the D gene (5 bases each). Germline assignment: CDR1 LGHDT and CDR2 YNNKEL (reference sequence). The CDR3 has 20 amino acids. V lost 0 bases and J lost 0, with 21 bases in between. CDR3 protein: CASSQDLLGVGTLAKNIQYF. CDR3 sequence (DNA): TGTGCCAGCAGCCAAGATCTATTGGGGGTGGGAACCCTAGCCAAAAACATTCAGTACTTC.

The chain has TRBV7-9 and TRBJ1-2, with D unclear. Trimming cost V 3 bases and J 2 bases, with 10 bases left between them. The CDR3 loop spans 14 amino acids. Germline CDR1 is SEHNR and CDR2 is FQNEAQ (reference sequence). For the CDR3, the DNA is TGTGCCAGCAGCTTCGCGGGCAGAAACTATGGCTACACCTTC. Protein sequence: CASSFAGRNYGYTF.

The V and J genes are TRBV14 and TRBJ1-3; possible D gene TRBD1, 5 bases. V lost 6 bases, J lost 2 bases, and 8 bases lay in between. From germline, CDR1 is SGHDN and CDR2 FVKESK. The CDR3 is 13 residues long. CDR3 residues: CASRPTAGNTIYF. The CDR3 coding sequence is TGTGCCAGCAGACCGACAGCTGGAAACACCATATATTTT.

The DNA of the CDR3 is TGTGCCAGCAGCTTATCTCTCTCCAAGAGGGTCAAAAACATTCAGTACTTC. This encodes CASSLSLSKRVKNIQYF. The genes are TRBV7-2 and TRBJ2-4, with D perhaps matching TRBD2 (5 bases). Germline CDR1 SGHTA, CDR2 FQGNSA. CDR3 length: 17 amino acids. Trimming stripped 2 bases from V and 3 bases from J, with 17 bases between.

This sequence joins TRBV7-9 and TRBJ2-1; D is unclear. Germline CDR1 is SEHNR and CDR2 is FQNEAQ (reference sequence). V lost 2 bases to trimming and J lost 8 bases, with 16 bases between them. The CDR3 runs to 15 residues. The CDR3 region has the DNA TGTGCCAGCAGCTTAACGGTTGGGTTCTGGGATGAGCAGTTCTTC. Translating it yields CASSLTVGFWDEQFF. Full variable domain (rest looked up from reference TRBV7-9 and TRBJ2-1): DTGVSQNPRHKITKRGQNVTFRCDPISEHNRLYWYRQTLGQGPEFLTYFQNEAQLEKSRLLSDRFSAERPKGSFSTLEIQRTEQGDSAMYLCASSLTVGFWDEQFFGPGTRLTVL.

The chain carries TRBV7-9 and TRBJ2-7; weak D call: TRBD2 (5 bases). Germline V gene lookup returns CDR1 SEHNR and CDR2 FQNEAQ (reference sequence). There are 15 residues in the CDR3. V was cut by 4 bases and J by 3 bases, with 16 bases left in between. CDR3 in amino acids: CASSSGSSRGYEQYF. The CDR3 bases are TGTGCCAGCAGCTCCGGTTCTAGCAGAGGCTACGAGCAGTACTTC.

The gene calls are TRBV29-1 and TRBJ2-5; the D is unclear. The CDR3 has 13 amino acids. V lost 1 base and J lost 1, with 7 bases in between. The germline CDR1 and CDR2 sequences are SQVTM and ANQGSEA. The CDR3 is CSVEGSVQETQYF. CDR3 coding DNA: TGCAGCGTTGAAGGGTCGGTCCAAGAGACCCAGTACTTC.

There are a few counts of this clonotype. The chain joins TRBV12-3 or TRBV12-4 to TRBJ1-2; possibly TRBD1 for D (6 bases). Trimming took 1 base from V and 4 from J, leaving 13 bases between them. The CDR3 is 15 amino acids. The CDR3 sequence is CASSLVGGASYGYTF. DNA for the CDR3: TGTGCCAGCAGTTTAGTTGGGGGGGCGTCCTATGGCTACACCTTC.

The rearrangement joins TRBV18 to TRBJ2-3; 7 nucleotides agree with TRBD2. The CDR3 spans 16 residues. The V segment lost 5 bases and the J segment 0 bases; nucleotides outside the gene matches: 8. The V gene's germline CDR1 is KGHSH and CDR2 LQKENI. The CDR3 sequence is CASSSLAGLSTDTQYF. The CDR3 DNA reads TGTGCCAGCTCATCCTTAGCGGGTCTAAGCACAGATACGCAGTATTTT.

This sequence joins TRBV18 and TRBJ2-5; 7 bases are a match to TRBD2. The J call is in doubt because the DNA end fits TRBJ2-7 better. The CDR3 extends over 16 amino acids. CDR1 and CDR2 (germline): KGHSH, LQKENI. CDR3 in amino acids: CASSPAAGDALYEQYF. CDR3 DNA sequence: TGTGCCAGCTCACCTGCCGCGGGGGATGCACTCTACGAGCAGTACTTC.